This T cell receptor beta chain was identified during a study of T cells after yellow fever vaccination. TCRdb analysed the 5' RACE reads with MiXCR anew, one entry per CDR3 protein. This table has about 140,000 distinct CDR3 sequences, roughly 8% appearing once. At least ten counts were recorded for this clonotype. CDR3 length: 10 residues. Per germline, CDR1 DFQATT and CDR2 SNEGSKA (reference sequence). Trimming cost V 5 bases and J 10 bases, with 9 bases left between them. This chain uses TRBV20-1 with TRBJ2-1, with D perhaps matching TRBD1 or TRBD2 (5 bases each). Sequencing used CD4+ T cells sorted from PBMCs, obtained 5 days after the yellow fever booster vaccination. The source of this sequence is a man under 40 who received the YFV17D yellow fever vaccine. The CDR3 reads CSAGGYEQFF. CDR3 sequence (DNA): TGCAGTGCTGGGGGATACGAGCAGTTCTTC.